The TCR beta chain described here comes from a study of technical replicates of blood from several donors. Some clones are missing from TCRdb's copy, which holds only in-frame ones; the method was immunoSEQ multiplex PCR. This table has tens of thousands of clones, 90% to 95% appearing once. The J segment lost 9 bases and the V segment lost 2 bases, leaving 22 bases of the junction unmatched. The germline gives CDR1 GTSNPN, CDR2 SVGIG (reference sequence). CDR3 length: 19 amino acids. The chain employs TRBV30 and TRBJ1-1; the match to TRBD1 covers 12 bases. Input material: T cells isolated from PBMCs. The sequence came from a human donor in good health. The CDR3 region has the DNA TGTGCCTGGAGTATCTCACTTCCCGGGACAGGGGGCGCGAGTCCCCAAGCTTTCTTT. Translated: CAWSISLPGTGGASPQAFF.